A single sample is the source of the 31 T cell receptor beta chains below, sequenced in a study of STAT5B mutations in CD4+ large granular lymphocyte leukemia (dated by TCRdb to 2021 to 2024). The protocol used for the library was the immunoSEQ multiplex PCR assay. TCRdb's version of the immuneACCESS table is confined to in-frame rearrangements and falls short of the full clone set. An unresolved V gene accounts for under half of the shortfall where checked; the remainder is of unknown origin. This sample is represented by about 24,000 clones; around 76% of them were singletons. Of the sample, 0.35% to 0.5% is held by the ten largest clones. The sample comprised CD4+ T cells from blood buffy coats. These TCRs come from a human donor in good health.

The J gene is TRBJ2-3, the V gene TRBV29-1; perhaps TRBD1 as D (5 bases). Trimming pared 6 bases from V and 2 bases from J, leaving 18 bases between. The CDR3 totals 15 residues. Germline V lookup: CDR1 SQVTM, CDR2 ANQGSEA. This CDR3 is CSVGPDSSYTDTQYF. The CDR3 DNA follows: TGCAGCGTCGGCCCTGACAGCTCGTACACAGATACGCAGTATTTT.

Here the CDR3 reads CASSLGGIPYEQYF. DNA of the CDR3: TGTGCCAGCAGTCTAGGTGGAATTCCCTACGAGCAGTACTTC. V gene TRBV27 combines with J gene TRBJ2-7, with D hard to call. The germline V gene has CDR1 MNHEY and CDR2 SMNVEV (reference sequence). With 5 bases removed from V and 2 bases from J, the gap between germline ends came to 13 bases. This CDR3 has 14 amino acids.

V usage is TRBV2 and J usage is TRBJ2-5; perhaps TRBD1 as D (6 bases). The DNA end is a closer match to TRBJ2-7, so the J assignment may be wrong. Germline V lookup: CDR1 SNHLY, CDR2 FYNNEI. This CDR3 is 14 amino acids long. The DNA for the CDR3 is TGTGCCAGCAGTGAAAACAGGGACTCCTACGAGCAGTACTTC. Protein sequence: CASSENRDSYEQYF.

The CDR3 loop is CASSRDAYEQYF. The CDR3 region has the DNA TGTGCCAGCAGCCGAGATGCTTACGAGCAGTACTTC. The genes are TRBV6-5 and TRBJ2-7; no definite D call. The CDR3 runs to 12 residues. V was shortened by 6 bases and J by 4 bases, with 10 bases between the two germline ends. Germline V CDR1 and CDR2: MNHEY, SVGAGI.

The chain has TRBV7-2 and TRBJ1-2, with D tentatively TRBD1 (6 bases). The CDR3 contains 16 residues. Germline assignment: CDR1 SGHTA and CDR2 FQGNSA. V lost 5 bases, J lost 0 bases, and 16 bases lay in between. The CDR3 loop reads CASSAQTGTTNYGYTF. The DNA of the CDR3 is TGTGCCAGCAGCGCCCAAACAGGGACTACTAACTATGGCTACACCTTC.

The chain has TRBV4-1 and TRBJ2-7; D not certain. From germline, CDR1 is MGHRA and CDR2 YSYEKL. Trimming left V 1 base short and J 9 bases short, with 10 bases between. This CDR3 region has 12 residues. Written as DNA, the CDR3 is TGCGCCAGCAGCCAAGTCCAGGTTGGGCAGTACTTC. Translated, it gives CASSQVQVGQYF.

The J gene is TRBJ2-1, the V gene TRBV4-3; 9 bases fit TRBD2. This CDR3 comprises 17 residues. Germline V CDR1 and CDR2: LGHNA, YSLEER. After removal of 1 base from V and 6 bases from J, the junction contained 10 bases not matched to a gene. The CDR3 loop reads CASSQGRLAGYPNEQFF. CDR3 DNA sequence: TGCGCCAGCAGCCAAGGTCGGCTAGCGGGATACCCCAATGAGCAGTTCTTC.

This chain joins TRBV7-2 and TRBJ1-3, with D unresolved. Germline V lookup: CDR1 SGHTA, CDR2 FQGNSA. CDR3 length: 15 amino acids. V was trimmed by 1 base and J by 0 bases, leaving 7 bases between them. The CDR3 sequence is CASSLGPNSGNTIYF. The CDR3 DNA reads as TGTGCCAGCAGCTTAGGACCTAACTCTGGAAACACCATATATTTT. Drawing the rest from reference TRBV7-2 and TRBJ1-3, the complete variable domain is GAGVSQSPSNKVTEKGKDVELRCDPISGHTALYWYRQSLGQGLEFLIYFQGNSAPDKSGLPSDRFSAERTGGSVSTLTIQRTQQEDSAVYLCASSLGPNSGNTIYFGEGSWLTVV.

This rearrangement joins TRBV4-1 to TRBJ2-1, with 15 bases aligning to TRBD2. The V segment lost 0 bases and the J segment 6 bases; nucleotides outside the gene matches: 9. From germline, CDR1 is MGHRA and CDR2 YSYEKL. The CDR3 loop spans 19 amino acids. The CDR3 protein is CASSQDHGLAGGRGNEQFF. CDR3 nucleotides: TGCGCCAGCAGCCAAGATCACGGACTAGCGGGGGGGCGAGGCAATGAGCAGTTCTTC.

The J gene is TRBJ2-7, the V gene TRBV2; D is unresolved. The CDR3 is made up of 12 amino acids. Deletions cut 7 bases from V and 6 bases from J, with 13 bases between. CDR1 is SNHLY, CDR2 FYNNEI, per germline. The CDR3 sequence: CASMNWGSEQYF. CDR3 nucleotides: TGTGCCAGCATGAATTGGGGTAGCGAGCAGTACTTC.

The gene calls are TRBV14 and TRBJ2-5, with D hard to call. CDR1 and CDR2 (germline): SGHDN, FVKESK. The CDR3 contains 12 residues. Trimming took off 1 base at V and 5 bases at J, with 5 bases between the two ends. DNA for the CDR3: TGTGCCAGCAGCCAAGCGTCCGAGACCCAGTACTTC. It is translated as CASSQASETQYF.

The chain joins TRBV28 to TRBJ1-5; the match to TRBD1 covers 7 bases. The V segment lost 5 bases and the J segment 5 bases; nucleotides outside the gene matches: 6. The CDR3 runs 14 residues. Germline assignment: CDR1 MDHEN and CDR2 SYDVKM. The CDR3 region is CASSAYRGYQPQHF. The CDR3 DNA is TGTGCCAGCAGTGCCTACAGGGGTTATCAGCCCCAGCATTTT.

V and J are TRBV19 and TRBJ2-1; TRBD2 aligns across 8 bases. Germline V gene data show CDR1 as LNHDA and CDR2 as SQIVND (reference sequence). The CDR3 consists of 13 residues. V was pared by 10 bases and J by 3 bases, with 5 bases of the junction left unmatched. The CDR3 nucleotides are TGTGCCACCTCGGGGGGGAACTACAATGAGCAGTTCTTC. Residues: CATSGGNYNEQFF.

This clone was observed a single time. V usage is TRBV27 and J usage is TRBJ1-4; D call uncertain. CDR1 MNHEY and CDR2 SMNVEV come from the germline V gene (reference sequence). Trimming pared 9 bases from V and 1 base from J, leaving 9 bases between. The CDR3 has 13 residues. CDR3 coding DNA: TGTGCCAGTTCGCAGCGAACTAATGAAAAACTGTTTTTT. Protein product: CASSQRTNEKLFF.

The chain uses TRBV11-2 and TRBJ1-2; D ambiguous. The CDR3 has 14 amino acids. Germline V gene data show CDR1 as SGHAT and CDR2 as FQNNGV. Trimming took off 3 bases at V and 6 bases at J, with 14 bases between the two ends. CDR3 sequence: CASSLAAAPDGYTF. CDR3 sequence (DNA): TGTGCCAGCAGCTTGGCGGCAGCCCCGGATGGCTACACCTTC.

The chain employs TRBV15 and TRBJ2-7; tentative D call: TRBD2 (6 bases). The germline V gene encodes CDR1 LNHNV and CDR2 YYDKDF (reference sequence). Trimming removed 8 bases at V and 0 bases at J, with 14 bases between. The length of the CDR3 is 14 residues. In DNA form, the CDR3 reads TGTGCCACCGGTCGGGACTTAAGCTCCTACGAGCAGTACTTC. Its translation is CATGRDLSSYEQYF.

The J gene is TRBJ2-7, the V gene TRBV19, with 8 bases identical to TRBD2. V trimming: 3 bases; J trimming: 2 bases; junction bases outside the gene matches: 3. CDR1 is LNHDA, CDR2 SQIVND, per germline (reference sequence). This CDR3 is 14 amino acids long. The CDR3 here is CASSISGGAYEQYF. CDR3 nucleotide sequence: TGTGCCAGTAGTATCTCGGGGGGGGCCTACGAGCAGTACTTC.

The genes are TRBV6-5 and TRBJ1-4; TRBD1 matches at 7 bases. Germline V gene sequence: CDR1 MNHEY, CDR2 SVGAGI. Unmatched junction bases numbered 4, after V lost 6 bases and J lost 6 bases. The CDR3 runs 13 residues. The CDR3 region has the DNA TGTGCCAGCAGACCACAGGGGTATGAAAAACTGTTTTTT. Translating gives CASRPQGYEKLFF.

The chain uses TRBV11-2 and TRBJ2-1; 11 bases line up with TRBD2. This CDR3 has 16 amino acids. The ends lost 4 bases at V and 10 bases at J; junction bases unmatched: 12. Germline loops: CDR1 SGHAT, CDR2 FQNNGV. The CDR3 region is CASSSAALAGVGEQFF. The DNA of the CDR3 is TGTGCCAGCAGCTCCGCGGCACTAGCGGGAGTTGGGGAGCAGTTCTTC.

Regarding this clone: The identical CDR3 is also encoded by other nucleotide sequences in the sample. This chain connects TRBV9 to TRBJ2-2, with a weak D call TRBD1 (6 bases). Germline lookup yields CDR1 SGDLS and CDR2 YYNGEE. There are 14 residues in the CDR3. V lost 1 base, J lost 4 bases, and 8 bases lay in between. CDR3 protein: CASSVTGITGELFF. The DNA for the CDR3 is TGTGCCAGCAGCGTAACAGGGATCACCGGGGAGCTGTTTTTT.

The chain has TRBV28 and TRBJ2-5; no clear D gene. From germline, CDR1 is MDHEN and CDR2 SYDVKM. V was cut by 9 bases and J by 4 bases, with 9 bases left in between. CDR3 length: 11 amino acids. CDR3 residues: CASQTGETQYF. The CDR3 nucleotides are TGTGCCAGTCAGACCGGAGAGACCCAGTACTTC.

J is TRBJ2-5 and V is TRBV19; 10 bases agree with TRBD2. The CDR3 has 18 residues. The germline V gene encodes CDR1 LNHDA and CDR2 SQIVND (reference sequence). Trimming at V came to 4 bases and at J to 0 bases, leaving 11 bases not matched to a gene. CDR3 sequence reads: CASSTLSSGGRYQETQYF. Here the CDR3 DNA reads TGTGCCAGTAGTACGTTGTCTAGCGGGGGCCGATACCAAGAGACCCAGTACTTC.

The chain employs TRBV5-4 and TRBJ2-5; 10 bases agree with TRBD1. Trimming removed 5 bases from V and 3 bases from J; junction bases left unmatched: 7. Germline V gives CDR1 SGHNT, CDR2 YYREEE (reference sequence). CDR3 length equals 15 residues. The CDR3 reads CASSLGTGVKETQYF. The CDR3 nucleotides read TGTGCCAGCAGTCTCGGGACAGGGGTAAAAGAGACCCAGTACTTC.

V gene TRBV7-6 combines with J gene TRBJ2-4, with 9 bases matching TRBD1. This CDR3 has 16 amino acids. From germline, CDR1 is SGHVS and CDR2 FNYEAQ. J lost 6 bases, V lost 5 bases, and 11 bases had no gene match. The CDR3 nucleotides read TGTGCCAGCAGCACCCCCGGGACAGGGAGGAGAAACATTCAGTACTTC. It is translated as CASSTPGTGRRNIQYF.

The chain carries TRBV5-5 and TRBJ2-7; no clear D. Trimming pared 2 bases from V and 1 base from J, leaving 4 bases between. The germline V gene has CDR1 SGHKS and CDR2 YYEKEE (reference sequence). The CDR3 has 12 residues. The CDR3 sequence: CASSFLSYEQYF. The CDR3 nucleotides read TGTGCCAGCAGCTTCCTGTCCTACGAGCAGTACTTC. Complete variable domain (other parts from reference TRBV5-5 and TRBJ2-7): DAGVTQSPTHLIKTRGQQVTLRCSPISGHKSVSWYQQVLGQGPQFIFQYYEKEERGRGNFPDRFSARQFPNYSSELNVNALLLGDSALYLCASSFLSYEQYFGPGTRLTVT.

In its sample, this clone was seen a few times. J is TRBJ2-2 and V is TRBV10-1; D ambiguous. Trimming pared 3 bases from V and 0 bases from J, leaving 17 bases between. Per germline, CDR1 WNHNN and CDR2 SYGVQD (reference sequence). The CDR3 is 18 amino acids. CDR3 nucleotides: TGCGCCAGCAGTGATCATAGACCCCTACAACCGAACACCGGGGAGCTGTTTTTT. This encodes CASSDHRPLQPNTGELFF.

The chain recombines TRBV28 with TRBJ2-5; 9 nucleotides align to TRBD2. Trimming removed 2 bases from V and 5 bases from J; junction bases left unmatched: 6. The CDR3 totals 15 residues. CDR1 MDHEN and CDR2 SYDVKM come from the germline V gene. CDR3 protein: CASSLQAGGGETQYF. The CDR3 DNA reads as TGTGCCAGCAGTTTACAAGCGGGGGGTGGGGAGACCCAGTACTTC.

Here the CDR3 reads CASRTDSLTGELFF. In DNA form, the CDR3 reads TGCGCCAGCAGGACGGACAGCCTCACCGGGGAGCTGTTTTTT. V is TRBV5-1 and J is TRBJ2-2; D perhaps matches TRBD1 (6 bases). Trimming took off 5 bases at V and 4 bases at J, with 12 bases between the two ends. CDR3 length equals 14 residues. CDR1 and CDR2 (germline): SGHRS, YFSETQ.

This clone has a single count. The V gene is TRBV7-2, the J gene TRBJ2-7; D unresolved. Trimming removed 3 bases at V and 0 bases at J, with 9 bases between. The CDR3 covers 14 residues. Per germline, CDR1 SGHTA and CDR2 FQGNSA. CDR3 sequence reads: CASSFARSSYEQYF. CDR3 DNA: TGTGCCAGCAGCTTTGCGCGGAGCTCCTACGAGCAGTACTTC.

V usage is TRBV28 and J usage is TRBJ2-7, with 7 bases that match TRBD1. Losses at the gene ends were 8 bases for V and 4 bases for J; bases not matched to a gene: 11. The germline V gene has CDR1 MDHEN and CDR2 SYDVKM. The CDR3 length is 14 residues. The CDR3 nucleotides read TGTGCCAGCCACAGTGAGGGGGCCGGGTACGAGCAGTACTTC. Protein product: CASHSEGAGYEQYF.

The chain has TRBV6-5 and TRBJ2-1; D might be TRBD1 (6 bases). The germline V gene encodes CDR1 MNHEY and CDR2 SVGAGI. This CDR3 is 13 amino acids long. V gave up 4 bases and J gave up 3 bases, with 7 bases separating them. The CDR3 nucleotides read TGTGCCAGCAGTTGGGACATCTACAATGAGCAGTTCTTC. Translated, it gives CASSWDIYNEQFF.